This paragraph covers one T cell receptor (beta chain) sequence. Assay used: immunoSEQ multiplex PCR; TCRdb lists only in-frame clones, some missing. Of 190,000 or so clones detected, more than 80% appear once; the ten largest clones hold 1.2%. V was pared by 6 bases and J by 7 bases, with 7 bases of the junction left unmatched. This CDR3 has 13 residues. This specimen belongs to a study of blood T cell repertoires in COVID-19. In the study overall: Researchers got acute and convalescent COVID-19 samples from the United States, Italy and Spain. Sources were T cells, B-cell-depleted T cells, or PBMCs; the material itself was cDNA or gDNA.

All enrollees were roughly 18 to 95 years old and from 20 to 30 US areas. Recovered Cohort 3 donors showed two negative PCRs, clearance, or symptom resolution. This chain connects TRBV12-3 or TRBV12-4 to TRBJ2-7; 9 bases are shared with TRBD1. The source is a man aged 30-40 years who had recovered from COVID-19. The sequencing sample was made of PBMCs or T cells enriched from blood (not recorded which). CDR3 region: CASREGQGLEQYF. CDR3 bases: TGTGCCAGCAGGGAGGGACAGGGCCTGGAGCAGTACTTC.